Below, 23 T cell receptor beta chains from the same sample are listed, as sequenced in a study of response to subunit inactivated influenza vaccine. MiXCR was run by TCRdb on the RT-PCR reads, yielding one entry per CDR3 protein. Of about 540,000 distinct CDR3 sequences listed, around a quarter are singletons. The data also belong to a second study, concerning T cells expressing NK-cell markers. That publication notes: The TCR beta cDNA came from 5'RACE template switching with UMIs.

Sequencing was performed on CD4+ T cells sorted from PBMCs, taken approximately 12 days after vaccination. These receptors all come from a man aged 45-65 years who received an inactivated influenza vaccine.

At least ten counts were recorded for this clonotype. The gene calls are TRBV28 and TRBJ1-1, with TRBD1 matching over 8 bases. J was trimmed by 1 base and V by 6 bases; bases with no gene match: 4. CDR3 length: 14 residues. The germline V gene has CDR1 MDHEN and CDR2 SYDVKM. The chain's CDR3 is CASRQGTGNTEAFF. In nucleotides, the CDR3 is TGTGCCAGCAGACAAGGGACAGGGAACACTGAAGCTTTCTTT.

The chain recombines TRBV15 with TRBJ2-1; no clear D gene. Germline CDR1 reads LNHNV; CDR2 reads YYDKDF (reference sequence). The CDR3 totals 14 residues. Between the trimmed V and J ends, which lost 4 bases and 9 bases, there was a span of 16 bases. This CDR3 reads CATSNGPEKGEQFF. In DNA, the CDR3 is TGTGCCACCAGCAACGGACCCGAGAAGGGTGAGCAGTTCTTC. Using reference TRBV15 and TRBJ2-1 for the parts outside the CDR3, the full variable domain is DAMVIQNPRYQVTQFGKPVTLSCSQTLNHNVMYWYQQKSSQAPKLLFHYYDKDFNNEADTPDNFQSRRPNTSFCFLDIRSPGLGDTAMYLCATSNGPEKGEQFFGPGTRLTVL.

This clonotype came up a few times. The junction departs from the called germline gene at one end, perhaps through a read error. V is TRBV5-4 and J is TRBJ2-5, with D perhaps TRBD1 or TRBD2 (5 bases each). The germline V gene encodes CDR1 SGHNT and CDR2 YYREEE (reference sequence). The CDR3 has 16 amino acids. CDR3 amino acids: CASSLGRGGRGETQYF. CDR3 DNA sequence: TGTGCCAGCAGTTTGGGGCGTGGTGGCAGAGGGGAGACCCAGTACTTC.

CDR3 sequence: CASSYLDRDSYEQYF. As DNA, the CDR3 is TGTGCCAGCAGTTACTTGGACCGAGACTCCTACGAGCAGTACTTC. The gene calls are TRBV6-2 or TRBV6-3 and TRBJ2-7; D gene uncertain. Trimming left V 1 base short and J 0 bases short, with 10 bases between. Germline CDR1 reads MNHEY; CDR2 reads SVGEGT. The CDR3 sequence is 15 residues long.

This clonotype was counted between two and nine times. The chain employs TRBV4-2 and TRBJ1-3; D uncertain. Germline values: CDR1 LGHNA, CDR2 YNFKEQ. V was clipped by 1 base and J by 1 base, with 8 bases between them. The CDR3 extends over 15 amino acids. CDR3: CASSQVTGSGNTIYF. In nucleotides, the CDR3 is TGTGCCAGCAGCCAAGTTACGGGTTCTGGAAACACCATATATTTT.

This clonotype was seen only a few times. V and J are TRBV5-1 and TRBJ2-3, with D possibly being TRBD1 (6 bases). The CDR3 spans 14 residues. Germline V gene lookup returns CDR1 SGHRS and CDR2 YFSETQ. Trimming pared 2 bases from V and 6 bases from J, leaving 13 bases between. The CDR3 protein is CASSLGQPGDTQYF. The CDR3 nucleotides read TGCGCCAGCAGCTTAGGACAGCCAGGGGATACGCAGTATTTT.

This clonotype was counted a few times. The chain joins TRBV21-1 to TRBJ2-6. TRBV21-1 is assigned pseudogene status. The CDR3 contains 15 residues. The DNA for the CDR3 is TGTGCCCCGAGCAGCACTAGCTCTGGGGCCAACGTCCTGACTTTC. Amino acids: CAPSSTSSGANVLTF.

This clonotype has just a few counts. V is TRBV7-9 and J is TRBJ2-5, with 7 bases matching TRBD1. Per the germline V gene, CDR1 is SEHNR and CDR2 is FQNEAQ (reference sequence). V was clipped by 8 bases and J by 4 bases; unmatched bases: 7. The CDR3 runs 13 residues. The CDR3 bases are TGTGCCAGCCAAAGGGGGCAACTAGAGACCCAGTACTTC. This sequence encodes CASQRGQLETQYF.

This clonotype was found many times. The chain couples TRBV12-3 or TRBV12-4 to TRBJ2-1; the D gene could be TRBD1 or TRBD2 (5 bases each). V shed 6 bases and J shed 5 bases, with 14 bases lying between them. CDR3 length equals 14 residues. The CDR3 bases are TGTGCCAGCAGATCCTCCGGGACCAACAATGAGCAGTTCTTC. Residues: CASRSSGTNNEQFF.

This clonotype was recorded a few times. This sequence joins TRBV21-1 and TRBJ1-2. TRBV21-1 is a pseudogene. The CDR3 consists of 17 residues. The CDR3 coding sequence is TGTGCCAGCAGCAAAGTCCCCACCCTCCCCGGGGAGTATGGCTACACCTTC. Translating gives CASSKVPTLPGEYGYTF.

The J gene is TRBJ1-1, the V gene TRBV15, with a possible D match to TRBD1 (5 bases). V was shortened by 0 bases and J by 3 bases, with 11 bases between the two germline ends. In germline, CDR1 is LNHNV, CDR2 YYDKDF (reference sequence). This CDR3 is 15 amino acids long. This CDR3 is CATSREAGLYTEAFF. As DNA, the CDR3 is TGTGCCACCAGCAGAGAGGCAGGGCTGTACACTGAAGCTTTCTTT. Full variable domain (rest looked up from reference TRBV15 and TRBJ1-1): DAMVIQNPRYQVTQFGKPVTLSCSQTLNHNVMYWYQQKSSQAPKLLFHYYDKDFNNEADTPDNFQSRRPNTSFCFLDIRSPGLGDTAMYLCATSREAGLYTEAFFGQGTRLTVV.

This clonotype turned up a few times. The chain joins TRBV4-3 to TRBJ2-2; tentative D call: TRBD1 (6 bases). Germline V gives CDR1 LGHNA, CDR2 YSLEER. This CDR3 is built from 15 residues. Between the trimmed V and J ends, which lost 0 bases and 4 bases, there was a span of 9 bases. The CDR3 DNA sequence: TGCGCCAGCAGCCAAGAAGGGGGAAGCACCGGGGAGCTGTTTTTT. Amino acid sequence: CASSQEGGSTGELFF.

This chain joins TRBV18 and TRBJ1-2; D ambiguous. Germline V gives CDR1 KGHSH, CDR2 LQKENI. The CDR3 runs to 13 residues. V lost 5 bases and J 3 bases, leaving 10 bases between the germline ends. The CDR3 bases are TGTGCCAGCTCAGACTCACGGGACTATGGCTACACCTTC. This codes for CASSDSRDYGYTF.

This chain links TRBV12-3 or TRBV12-4 with TRBJ2-5, with 11 bases identical to TRBD1. Trimming removed 5 bases from V and 6 bases from J; junction bases left unmatched: 5. CDR3 length: 14 residues. CDR3 DNA sequence: TGTGCCAGCAGTCCCGGGACAGGGGGAAAGACCCAGTACTTC. It specifies CASSPGTGGKTQYF.

V is TRBV30 and J is TRBJ1-6; D is undetermined. The CDR3 runs to 12 residues. Germline CDR1 reads GTSNPN; CDR2 reads SVGIG (reference sequence). Trimming stripped 0 bases from V and 7 bases from J, with 4 bases between. CDR3: CAWSVNNSPLHF. The CDR3 bases are TGTGCCTGGAGTGTAAACAATTCACCCCTCCACTTT.

In this sample, this clonotype turned up a few times. The J gene is TRBJ2-5, the V gene TRBV11-2; D is unresolved. The CDR3 is made up of 13 amino acids. Trimming cost V 2 bases and J 5 bases, with 9 bases left between them. CDR1 is SGHAT, CDR2 FQNNGV, per germline. The CDR3 coding sequence is TGTGCCAGCAGCTTAATTCTTTCGGAGACCCAGTACTTC. It codes for CASSLILSETQYF.

In its sample, this clonotype was seen many times. The chain carries TRBV7-2 and TRBJ2-3; 11 nucleotides line up with TRBD2. The germline CDR1 and CDR2 sequences are SGHTA and FQGNSA. V shed 6 bases, J shed 0 bases, and the junction held 5 bases outside the gene matches. This CDR3 has 16 residues. The CDR3 sequence is CASSLRLAGSTDTQYF. The CDR3 DNA follows: TGTGCCAGCAGTCTGCGACTAGCGGGGAGCACAGATACGCAGTATTTT.

The rearrangement joins TRBV15 to TRBJ1-5, with a weak D call TRBD1 (5 bases). Trimming removed 3 bases from V and 0 bases from J, with 6 bases in between. There are 14 residues in the CDR3. Germline-derived CDR1 and CDR2 are LNHNV and YYDKDF (reference sequence). In nucleotides, the CDR3 is TGTGCCACCAGCAGCAGGGATAGCAATCAGCCCCAGCATTTT. It specifies CATSSRDSNQPQHF.

This clonotype was seen a handful of times. The chain combines TRBV5-1 with TRBJ2-1; D is unresolved. Germline lookup yields CDR1 SGHRS and CDR2 YFSETQ. The V end was cut by 0 bases, the J end by 2 bases, with 9 bases between. The CDR3 covers 15 residues. As DNA, the CDR3 is TGCGCCAGCAGCTTGGAGCGAAACGCCTACAATGAGCAGTTCTTC. Its translation: CASSLERNAYNEQFF.

The chain uses TRBV6-2 or TRBV6-3 and TRBJ1-2, with 12 nucleotides matching TRBD1. With V trimmed by 4 bases and J by 7 bases, 4 bases remained unmatched. Germline V CDR1 and CDR2: MNHEY, SVGEGT. The CDR3 runs 14 residues. The CDR3 reads CASSWPGQGAGYTF. In nucleotides, the CDR3 is TGTGCCAGCAGTTGGCCGGGACAGGGGGCTGGCTACACCTTC.

In its sample, this clonotype was seen many times. CDR3 loop: CASFDPSDEQYF. The DNA for the CDR3 is TGTGCCAGCTTTGACCCCTCGGACGAGCAGTACTTC. The chain combines TRBV11-2 with TRBJ2-7; D not certain. V shed 8 bases and J shed 5 bases, with 13 bases lying between them. In germline, CDR1 is SGHAT, CDR2 FQNNGV. The CDR3 consists of 12 residues.

The chain carries TRBV20-1 and TRBJ1-2, with 7 bases that match TRBD1. Germline V CDR1 and CDR2: DFQATT, SNEGSKA (reference sequence). The CDR3 is 14 amino acids. Trimming cost V 0 bases and J 5 bases; bases outside gene matches: 6. CDR3 amino acids: CSARDPRDSYGYTF. CDR3 coding DNA: TGCAGTGCTAGAGATCCCCGGGACAGTTATGGCTACACCTTC.

The gene calls are TRBV12-3 or TRBV12-4 and TRBJ2-6; the match to TRBD1 covers 7 bases. Unmatched junction bases numbered 8, after V lost 5 bases and J lost 4 bases. CDR3 size: 16 residues. CDR3 protein: CASSPQTGFGANVLTF. The CDR3 nucleotides read TGTGCCAGCAGTCCCCAGACAGGGTTCGGGGCCAACGTCCTGACTTTC.